Below are 29 T cell receptor beta chains sequenced from a single sample in a study of cytomegalovirus exposure and HLA in healthy donors. The PCR made use of 60 Vbeta and 13 Jbeta primers. The repertoire was sequenced with immunoSEQ multiplex PCR; TCRdb's copy has only in-frame clones and lacks some. Counted here are under 200,000 clones, around 84% occurring once; the ten biggest clones make up about 1.7%. The sequenced sample was PBMCs. The receptors were gathered from a woman aged 18-35 years in good health and CMV-seronegative.

CDR3 in amino acids: CASSVTSGVLGNEQFF. CDR3 nucleotides: TGTGCCAGCAGCGTGACTAGCGGGGTGTTGGGAAATGAGCAGTTCTTC. The V call is TRBV9, the J call TRBJ2-1, with 11 bases identical to TRBD2. CDR1 is SGDLS, CDR2 YYNGEE, per germline. With V trimmed by 2 bases and J by 7 bases, 8 bases remained unmatched. The CDR3 is 16 residues long.

The gene calls are TRBV5-6 and TRBJ2-7; 8 nucleotides align to TRBD2. The CDR3 consists of 14 residues. The V gene's germline CDR1 is SGHDT and CDR2 YYEEEE. With 4 bases clipped from V and 5 bases from J, the junction kept 8 bases outside the gene matches. The CDR3 DNA follows: TGTGCCAGCAGCCTAAGACTAGCGTTCCACGAGCAGTACTTC. It translates to CASSLRLAFHEQYF.

This clone was counted a single time. The chain recombines TRBV5-6 with TRBJ2-3; 7 bases are a match to TRBD1. The CDR3 sequence is 18 residues long. The V gene's germline CDR1 is SGHDT and CDR2 YYEEEE. Losses at the gene ends were 1 base for V and 2 bases for J; bases not matched to a gene: 13. CDR3 sequence reads: CASSLYTSRGQNTDTQYF. CDR3 nucleotides: TGTGCCAGCAGCTTGTACACCAGCCGGGGACAGAACACAGATACGCAGTATTTT.

A few counts support this clone. The rearrangement uses TRBV13 and TRBJ2-7; a possible D gene is TRBD2 (5 bases). The CDR3 extends over 13 amino acids. Germline CDR1 and CDR2: PRHDT and FYEKMQ (reference sequence). V was clipped by 2 bases and J by 4 bases, with 9 bases between them. CDR3 loop: CASSLRGLYEQYV. The CDR3 DNA reads as TGTGCCAGCAGCTTACGAGGGCTATACGAGCAGTACGTC.

The V and J genes are TRBV28 and TRBJ2-7; TRBD1 agrees at 9 bases. CDR3 length equals 14 residues. The trim removed 0 bases at V and 13 bases at J, leaving 10 bases unmatched. Germline V lookup: CDR1 MDHEN, CDR2 SYDVKM. In DNA form, the CDR3 reads TGTGCCAGCAGTTTATGGGAAACAGGGGGCGAAATCTACTTC. Translation: CASSLWETGGEIYF.

The rearrangement uses TRBV19 and TRBJ2-7; possible D gene TRBD2, 6 bases. The germline V gene has CDR1 LNHDA and CDR2 SQIVND (reference sequence). Between the trimmed V and J ends, which lost 5 bases and 0 bases, there was a span of 14 bases. This CDR3 has 15 amino acids. CDR3 DNA: TGTGCCAGTAGTTCCATTCCGGGAGTCTCCTACGAGCAGTACTTC. It translates to CASSSIPGVSYEQYF.

In DNA, the CDR3 is TGTGCCTCGATGGAGCTAGCGGGGGAAGAGACCCAGTACTTC. Amino acid sequence: CASMELAGEETQYF. The J gene is TRBJ2-5, the V gene TRBV7-9; TRBD2 matches 10 bases. CDR1 is SEHNR and CDR2 is FQNEAQ in the germline V gene (reference sequence). Germline trimming cut 11 bases from V and 3 bases from J; bases unmatched to any gene: 9. This CDR3 has 14 amino acids.

The rearrangement joins TRBV7-6 to TRBJ2-7; TRBD1 is a possible D gene (6 bases). The CDR3 totals 17 residues. Germline V gene data show CDR1 as SGHVS and CDR2 as FNYEAQ. V lost 5 bases, J lost 3 bases, and 23 bases lay in between. CDR3 amino acids: CASSRPATGAKGYEQYF. CDR3 nucleotides: TGTGCCAGCAGCCGCCCGGCGACAGGTGCTAAAGGCTACGAGCAGTACTTC. Drawing the rest from reference TRBV7-6 and TRBJ2-7, the complete variable domain is GAGVSQSPRYKVTKRGQDVALRCDPISGHVSLYWYRQALGQGPEFLTYFNYEAQQDKSGLPNDRFSAERPEGSISTLTIQRTEQRDSAMYRCASSRPATGAKGYEQYFGPGTRLTVT.

The CDR3 loop is CASSQSGGDYGYTF. The CDR3 DNA reads as TGTGCCAGCAGCCAATCCGGGGGAGACTATGGCTACACCTTC. The chain couples TRBV16 to TRBJ1-2; tentatively, D is TRBD1 (5 bases). This CDR3 has 14 residues. V was cut by 0 bases and J by 3 bases, with 8 bases left in between. Germline loops: CDR1 KGHSY, CDR2 FQNENV.

The CDR3 DNA reads as TGTGCCACCAGCAGAGATAGGGGACAGGGGAGCGAGCAGTACTTC. It specifies CATSRDRGQGSEQYF. The chain links TRBV15 to TRBJ2-7; 10 positions match TRBD1. J gave up 6 bases and V 0 bases, and 5 bases lay outside the gene matches. The germline CDR1 and CDR2 sequences are LNHNV and YYDKDF (reference sequence). The CDR3 sequence is 15 residues long.

The V call is TRBV28, the J call TRBJ1-1; 8 nucleotides agree with TRBD1. The CDR3 consists of 15 residues. Germline lookup yields CDR1 MDHEN and CDR2 SYDVKM. V trimming: 3 bases; J trimming: 3 bases; junction bases outside the gene matches: 6. CDR3 in amino acids: CASSFGQGVDTEAFF. The CDR3 nucleotides are TGTGCCAGCAGTTTCGGACAGGGCGTCGACACTGAAGCTTTCTTT.

The V call is TRBV4-3, the J call TRBJ2-2, with D unclear. Trimming took 4 bases from V and 1 from J, leaving 4 bases between them. The CDR3 totals 13 residues. In germline, CDR1 is LGHNA, CDR2 YSLEER. The CDR3 DNA reads as TGCGCCAGCAGCCGCGGGAACACCGGGGAGCTGTTTTTT. It is translated as CASSRGNTGELFF.

The J gene is TRBJ2-7, the V gene TRBV30; 7 bases are shared with TRBD2. Per germline, CDR1 GTSNPN and CDR2 SVGIG (reference sequence). The V segment lost 4 bases and the J segment 7 bases; nucleotides outside the gene matches: 10. The CDR3 has 13 residues. CDR3 region: CAWKGSGLGEQYV. DNA for the CDR3: TGTGCCTGGAAGGGTAGCGGGCTGGGGGAGCAGTACGTC.

V and J are TRBV7-2 and TRBJ2-7, with D tentatively TRBD2 (6 bases). The CDR3 extends over 18 amino acids. Germline CDR1 reads SGHTA; CDR2 reads FQGNSA. The V end lost 0 bases, the J end lost 2 bases, and 20 bases lay between the germline ends. The CDR3, as DNA: TGTGCCAGCAGCTTAGCGCTAGGAGGGGCAGGACCCGCCTACGAGCAGTACTTC. This translates into CASSLALGGAGPAYEQYF.

CDR3 residues: CSAVLYTQYF. In DNA, the CDR3 is TGCAGTGCTGTCCTTTATACGCAGTATTTT. This rearrangement joins TRBV20-1 to TRBJ2-3; D is uncertain. This CDR3 comprises 10 residues. Looked up from germline, CDR1 is DFQATT and CDR2 is SNEGSKA (reference sequence). Trimming removed 5 bases at V and 7 bases at J, with 7 bases between.

V is TRBV14 and J is TRBJ2-1; 9 bases match TRBD2. The germline CDR1 and CDR2 sequences are SGHDN and FVKESK. The CDR3 is made up of 16 amino acids. V shed 3 bases and J 2 bases; nucleotides not matched to a gene: 5. This CDR3 reads CASSQTSGVPYNEQFF. CDR3 bases: TGTGCCAGCAGCCAGACTAGCGGAGTCCCCTACAATGAGCAGTTCTTC.

The chain joins TRBV13 to TRBJ1-1; TRBD1 is a possible D gene (6 bases). Looked up from germline, CDR1 is PRHDT and CDR2 is FYEKMQ (reference sequence). The V and J ends lost 2 bases and 7 bases respectively, with 17 bases between them. The CDR3 consists of 15 residues. CDR3 residues: CASSLLSDRWGEAFF. The CDR3 coding sequence is TGTGCCAGCAGCTTACTGAGTGACAGGTGGGGTGAAGCTTTCTTT.

This clone was picked up one time. The chain employs TRBV4-3 and TRBJ1-2; 12 nucleotides align to TRBD1. The CDR3 is 17 residues long. Germline V gives CDR1 LGHNA, CDR2 YSLEER. The junction had 7 bases not matched to a gene; V was cut back by 0 bases and J by 5 bases. The CDR3, as DNA: TGCGCCAGCAGCCAAGAGGGGACAGGGGGCGGTTATTATGGCTACACCTTC. Residues: CASSQEGTGGGYYGYTF.

This clone has just one count. The CDR3 sequence: CASSRGEGGGELFF. The CDR3 nucleotides read TGTGCCAGCAGCCGAGGAGAGGGTGGCGGGGAGCTGTTTTTT. V and J are TRBV7-2 and TRBJ2-2; perhaps TRBD2 as D (5 bases). Germline CDR1 is SGHTA and CDR2 is FQGNSA. Trimming took off 5 bases at V and 7 bases at J, with 14 bases between the two ends. The CDR3 totals 14 residues.

The V and J genes are TRBV7-2 and TRBJ2-3; D remains ambiguous. The CDR3 has 14 amino acids. Trimming took 1 base from V and 3 from J, leaving 8 bases between them. Germline CDR1 SGHTA, CDR2 FQGNSA. CDR3 in amino acids: CASSLDSITDTQYF. The DNA for the CDR3 is TGTGCCAGCAGCTTAGACTCTATTACAGATACGCAGTATTTT.

The chain carries TRBV27 and TRBJ2-1; 14 bases line up with TRBD2. This CDR3 is 17 amino acids long. The J segment lost 6 bases and the V segment lost 6 bases, leaving 10 bases of the junction unmatched. Germline CDR1 is MNHEY and CDR2 is SMNVEV (reference sequence). The DNA for the CDR3 is TGTGCCAGCAGGGATAGCCCCGGGACTAGCGGGAGCAATGAGCAGTTCTTC. Amino acid sequence: CASRDSPGTSGSNEQFF.

The J gene is TRBJ2-2, the V gene TRBV7-2, with TRBD2 identical over 7 bases. This CDR3 is 16 amino acids long. Per germline, CDR1 SGHTA and CDR2 FQGNSA. V trimming: 2 bases; J trimming: 0 bases; junction bases outside the gene matches: 3. CDR3 amino acids: CASSLPGGANTGELFF. The DNA of the CDR3 is TGTGCCAGCAGCTTACCGGGAGGCGCGAACACCGGGGAGCTGTTTTTT.

In this sample, this clone turned up a few times. The chain has TRBV6-1 and TRBJ2-7; 12 nucleotides agree with TRBD2. The CDR3 sequence is 14 residues long. CDR1 is MNHNS and CDR2 is SASEGT in the germline V gene. J was trimmed by 7 bases and V by 6 bases; bases with no gene match: 7. The CDR3 sequence: CASRPSGRGREQYV. CDR3 in DNA: TGTGCCAGCAGACCTAGCGGGAGGGGGAGGGAGCAGTACGTC.

The chain is built from TRBV25-1 and TRBJ2-3; the match to TRBD1 covers 8 bases. With 8 bases clipped from V and 2 bases from J, the junction kept 12 bases outside the gene matches. This CDR3 contains 16 residues. Germline V gene lookup returns CDR1 MGHDK and CDR2 SYGVNS. CDR3 amino acids: CASAFPRTGNTDTQYF. The CDR3 DNA sequence: TGTGCCAGCGCCTTTCCCCGGACAGGGAACACAGATACGCAGTATTTT.

J is TRBJ2-1 and V is TRBV19, with D possibly TRBD1 on 5 matching bases. Per germline, CDR1 LNHDA and CDR2 SQIVND (reference sequence). Trimming removed 4 bases from V and 6 bases from J, with 10 bases in between. The CDR3 length is 13 residues. CDR3 protein: CASSTGIGNEQFF. The CDR3 nucleotides are TGTGCCAGTAGTACAGGGATTGGCAATGAGCAGTTCTTC. The variable domain in full, completed from reference TRBV19 and TRBJ2-1, reads DGGITQSPKYLFRKEGQNVTLSCEQNLNHDAMYWYRQDPGQGLRLIYYSQIVNDFQKGDIAEGYSVSREKKESFPLTVTSAQKNPTAFYLCASSTGIGNEQFFGPGTRLTVL.

The V and J genes are TRBV21-1 and TRBJ2-7; TRBD2 is the table's D call and was not checked against the DNA. TRBV21-1 is given as a pseudogene. The CDR3 runs to 12 residues. In nucleotides, the CDR3 is TGTGCCAGCAGCAAAGAAACTATTAAGAAGTACTTC. It translates to CASSKETIKKYF.

The chain joins TRBV7-6 to TRBJ2-7; 7 bases map to TRBD1. The CDR3 loop spans 11 amino acids. Germline V lookup: CDR1 SGHVS, CDR2 FNYEAQ. V dropped 5 bases and J dropped 7; count of bases not matched to a gene: 2. Here the CDR3 reads CASSPGGEQYF. In DNA form, the CDR3 reads TGTGCCAGCAGCCCAGGGGGAGAGCAGTACTTC.

The chain employs TRBV28 and TRBJ2-7; D is ambiguous. The ends were cut back, 2 bases at V and 7 bases at J, with 12 bases in the middle. Germline V gene lookup returns CDR1 MDHEN and CDR2 SYDVKM. CDR3 length: 13 residues. The CDR3 coding sequence is TGTGCCAGCAGTTTACTCCTCCTCGGGGAGCAGTACTTC. This sequence encodes CASSLLLLGEQYF. Full variable domain (rest looked up from reference TRBV28 and TRBJ2-7): DVKVTQSSRYLVKRTGEKVFLECVQDMDHENMFWYRQDPGLGLRLIYFSYDVKMKEKGDIPEGYSVSREKKERFSLILESASTNQTSMYLCASSLLLLGEQYFGPGTRLTVT.

The rearrangement uses TRBV19 and TRBJ1-5; 10 nucleotides align to TRBD1. The trim removed 5 bases at V and 7 bases at J, leaving 8 bases unmatched. This CDR3 has 15 amino acids. Germline V gene lookup returns CDR1 LNHDA and CDR2 SQIVND (reference sequence). CDR3 in DNA: TGTGCCAGTAGTGGGCCGGGGACAGGGGAGCAGCCCCAGCATTTT. This translates into CASSGPGTGEQPQHF.